The 27 T cell receptor beta chains given below trace back to one sample, sequenced in a study of cytomegalovirus exposure and HLA in healthy donors. Primers: 60 Vbeta forward and 13 Jbeta reverse. TCRdb keeps only in-frame clones here, not all; method: immunoSEQ multiplex PCR. The sample carries around 65,000 clones, around 74% recorded once. Material: PBMCs. The receptor source for this set is a woman aged 25 to 45 in good health and CMV-seropositive.

The chain links TRBV28 to TRBJ2-7; D gene uncertain. Between the trimmed V and J ends, which lost 4 bases and 3 bases, there was a span of 7 bases. This CDR3 has 12 residues. Germline V gene lookup returns CDR1 MDHEN and CDR2 SYDVKM. As DNA, the CDR3 is TGTGCCAGCAGTTCCTCCTACTACGAGCAGTACTTC. Translating gives CASSSSYYEQYF.

J is TRBJ2-7 and V is TRBV29-1, with 9 positions matching TRBD2. Germline CDR1 SQVTM, CDR2 ANQGSEA. V shed 5 bases, J shed 2 bases, and the junction held 7 bases outside the gene matches. CDR3 length: 14 amino acids. The CDR3 nucleotides read TGCAGCGTTACGACTAGCGGAGCCACCTACGAGCAGTACTTC. It is translated as CSVTTSGATYEQYF.

The rearrangement uses TRBV11-1 and TRBJ2-5; TRBD1 matches at 7 bases. The DNA end is a closer match to TRBJ2-7, so the J assignment may be wrong. The CDR3 is 12 amino acids. The germline V gene has CDR1 SGHAT and CDR2 FQDESV (reference sequence). CDR3 nucleotides: TGTGCCAGCAGCGGGGACAGCTACGAGCAGTACTTC. Translated, it gives CASSGDSYEQYF.

The chain recombines TRBV25-1 with TRBJ2-7; TRBD1 matches at 9 bases. The J segment lost 3 bases and the V segment lost 6 bases, leaving 6 bases of the junction unmatched. The CDR3 is made up of 14 amino acids. Germline lookup yields CDR1 MGHDK and CDR2 SYGVNS. CDR3 sequence reads: CASSLTGGFYEQYF. As DNA, the CDR3 is TGTGCCAGCAGCTTGACAGGGGGATTCTACGAGCAGTACTTC.

The chain has TRBV7-6 and TRBJ2-3, with 7 bases matching TRBD2. Germline trimming cut 5 bases from V and 5 bases from J; bases unmatched to any gene: 4. CDR3 length: 13 amino acids. Germline V lookup: CDR1 SGHVS, CDR2 FNYEAQ. The CDR3 DNA reads as TGTGCCAGCAGCCTCCGGGAGGTAGATACGCAGTATTTT. Its protein is CASSLREVDTQYF. Together with reference TRBV7-6 and TRBJ2-3, the CDR3 gives the full variable domain: GAGVSQSPRYKVTKRGQDVALRCDPISGHVSLYWYRQALGQGPEFLTYFNYEAQQDKSGLPNDRFSAERPEGSISTLTIQRTEQRDSAMYRCASSLREVDTQYFGPGTRLTVL.

The chain employs TRBV7-8 and TRBJ2-6; D is possibly TRBD1 (5 bases). This CDR3 spans 18 amino acids. Germline values: CDR1 SGHVS, CDR2 FQNEAQ. V was trimmed by 5 bases and J by 0 bases, leaving 17 bases between them. CDR3 protein: CASSPRGFTVSGANVLTF. The CDR3 nucleotides are TGTGCCAGCAGCCCTAGGGGTTTTACGGTCTCTGGGGCCAACGTCCTGACTTTC.

The rearrangement joins TRBV2 to TRBJ2-3; a possible D gene is TRBD2 (6 bases). Per germline, CDR1 SNHLY and CDR2 FYNNEI. CDR3 size: 14 residues. V dropped 7 bases and J dropped 2 bases, with 13 bases sitting between them. In nucleotides, the CDR3 is TGTGCCAGCAAGGCTAGCGAATACACAGATACGCAGTATTTT. Translating it yields CASKASEYTDTQYF. The full variable domain, with the rest looked up from reference TRBV2 and TRBJ2-3, is EPEVTQTPSHQVTQMGQEVILRCVPISNHLYFYWYRQILGQKVEFLVSFYNNEISEKSEIFDDQFSVERPDGSNFTLKIRSTKLEDSAMYFCASKASEYTDTQYFGPGTRLTVL.

The chain recombines TRBV7-9 with TRBJ2-1; D is perhaps TRBD2 (6 bases). The length of the CDR3 is 16 residues. CDR1 and CDR2 (germline): SEHNR, FQNEAQ (reference sequence). The V end lost 3 bases, the J end lost 5 bases, and 17 bases lay between the germline ends. The DNA for the CDR3 is TGTGCCAGCAGCTTGGTCGGAGGGCCGGTTAACAATGAGCAGTTCTTC. Translated, it gives CASSLVGGPVNNEQFF.

This chain uses TRBV2 with TRBJ1-4; TRBD1 might be the D (5 bases). With 4 bases removed from V and 8 bases from J, the gap between germline ends came to 17 bases. There are 15 residues in the CDR3. CDR1 SNHLY and CDR2 FYNNEI come from the germline V gene. This CDR3 is CASSAHSGADEKLFF. The DNA of the CDR3 is TGTGCCAGCAGTGCGCATAGTGGGGCGGACGAAAAACTGTTTTTT.

V and J are TRBV13 and TRBJ1-4; 9 bases map to TRBD1. The CDR3 is made up of 16 amino acids. Germline loops: CDR1 PRHDT, CDR2 FYEKMQ (reference sequence). Trimming took 2 bases from V and 5 from J; bases not matched to a gene: 6. CDR3 protein: CASSLSGTGRNEKLFF. CDR3 DNA sequence: TGTGCCAGCAGCTTATCCGGGACAGGGAGGAATGAAAAACTGTTTTTT.

J is TRBJ1-2 and V is TRBV11-2, with TRBD1 matching 7 bases. Germline V gives CDR1 SGHAT, CDR2 FQNNGV. CDR3 size: 14 residues. With 5 bases clipped from V and 0 bases from J, the junction kept 3 bases outside the gene matches. CDR3 protein: CASSPTGANYGYTF. In DNA, the CDR3 is TGTGCCAGCAGCCCTACAGGGGCTAACTATGGCTACACCTTC. The entire variable domain, with the rest obtained from reference TRBV11-2 and TRBJ1-2, is as follows: EAGVAQSPRYKIIEKRQSVAFWCNPISGHATLYWYQQILGQGPKLLIQFQNNGVVDDSQLPKDRFSAERLKGVDSTLKIQPAKLEDSAVYLCASSPTGANYGYTFGSGTRLTVV.

The chain employs TRBV7-9 and TRBJ2-7, with 8 bases fitting TRBD2. Trimming cost V 4 bases and J 0 bases; bases outside gene matches: 5. There are 15 residues in the CDR3. The germline gives CDR1 SEHNR, CDR2 FQNEAQ (reference sequence). CDR3 region: CASSSRGRTSYEQYF. For the CDR3, the DNA is TGTGCCAGCAGCTCCCGCGGGAGGACCTCCTACGAGCAGTACTTC. The full variable domain, rest sourced from reference TRBV7-9 and TRBJ2-7, is DTGVSQNPRHKITKRGQNVTFRCDPISEHNRLYWYRQTLGQGPEFLTYFQNEAQLEKSRLLSDRFSAERPKGSFSTLEIQRTEQGDSAMYLCASSSRGRTSYEQYFGPGTRLTVT.

This clone was seen many times. This chain connects TRBV6-6 to TRBJ1-5; 9 bases agree with TRBD1. Germline CDR1 reads MNHNY; CDR2 reads SVGAGI (reference sequence). The CDR3 loop spans 14 amino acids. J gave up 2 bases and V 4 bases, and 0 bases lay outside the gene matches. The CDR3: CASSWDRGNQPQHF. In DNA form, the CDR3 reads TGTGCCAGCAGTTGGGACAGGGGCAATCAGCCCCAGCATTTT.

V is TRBV6-5 and J is TRBJ1-1; a weak D match, TRBD1 (6 bases). Deletions cut 6 bases from V and 5 bases from J, with 16 bases between. CDR3 length: 14 amino acids. In germline, CDR1 is MNHEY, CDR2 SVGAGI. The CDR3 DNA reads TGTGCCAGCAGGGATACAGGGCTGGGGACTGAAGCTTTCTTT. Translated, it gives CASRDTGLGTEAFF.

J is TRBJ2-7 and V is TRBV2; 11 nucleotides agree with TRBD1. Per germline, CDR1 SNHLY and CDR2 FYNNEI. V gave up 10 bases and J gave up 8 bases; unmatched junction bases: 10. This CDR3 is built from 13 residues. CDR3 sequence reads: CATSPDRGQKQYF. Here the CDR3 DNA reads TGTGCCACGTCTCCGGACAGGGGGCAAAAGCAGTACTTC.

This chain links TRBV7-9 with TRBJ1-1; no definite D call. V was trimmed by 5 bases and J by 7 bases, leaving 23 bases between them. Germline CDR1 reads SEHNR; CDR2 reads FQNEAQ (reference sequence). This CDR3 has 16 amino acids. The CDR3 sequence: CASSPFGRPAGGEAFF. The CDR3 DNA is TGTGCCAGCAGCCCTTTCGGACGACCCGCCGGAGGTGAAGCTTTCTTT.

CDR3 nucleotides: TGTGCCAGCAGTCCGGGACAGGGGGCCTACGAGCAGTACTTC. Its protein product is CASSPGQGAYEQYF. This rearrangement joins TRBV9 to TRBJ2-7; 11 nucleotides agree with TRBD1. The CDR3 has 14 residues. The germline V gene encodes CDR1 SGDLS and CDR2 YYNGEE. V shed 5 bases and J 2 bases; nucleotides not matched to a gene: 3.

The table lists this clone with a count of one. The V gene is TRBV5-1, the J gene TRBJ2-3; D is possibly TRBD1 (5 bases). There are 14 residues in the CDR3. Germline V gives CDR1 SGHRS, CDR2 YFSETQ. V lost 7 bases to trimming and J lost 5 bases, with 17 bases between them. CDR3: CASGAGPSLDTQYF. CDR3 bases: TGCGCCAGCGGGGCTGGGCCCAGTCTAGATACGCAGTATTTT.

The rearrangement uses TRBV11-3 and TRBJ2-5, with D possibly being TRBD1 (8 bases). Germline CDR1 SGHNT, CDR2 YENEEA. The length of the CDR3 is 17 residues. V lost 5 bases, J lost 5 bases, and 24 bases lay in between. CDR3 in amino acids: CASSLSSGDRRGETQYF. DNA for the CDR3: TGTGCCAGCAGCCTCTCTTCAGGGGACAGGCGGGGGGAGACCCAGTACTTC.

CDR3 nucleotides: TGTGCCAGTAGGGCCATCTCGGGGGTTCAGGACACTGAAGCTTTCTTT. This codes for CASRAISGVQDTEAFF. The genes are TRBV19 and TRBJ1-1; D perhaps matches TRBD1 (5 bases). The V end lost 6 bases, the J end lost 3 bases, and 20 bases lay between the germline ends. CDR3 length: 16 amino acids. CDR1 LNHDA and CDR2 SQIVND come from the germline V gene (reference sequence).

This clone turned up a few times. The rearrangement links TRBV4-1 to TRBJ2-7; TRBD2 matches 13 bases. The CDR3 contains 17 residues. V shed 2 bases, J shed 0 bases, and the junction held 4 bases outside the gene matches. The germline V gene encodes CDR1 MGHRA and CDR2 YSYEKL. CDR3 coding DNA: TGCGCCAGCAGCCAACCGGGACTAGCGGGAAACTCCTACGAGCAGTACTTC. This sequence encodes CASSQPGLAGNSYEQYF.

This clone showed up just a few times. The chain combines TRBV6-1 with TRBJ1-5, with D possibly matching TRBD1 (5 bases). Germline CDR1 is MNHNS and CDR2 is SASEGT. The CDR3 is 13 residues long. Between the trimmed V and J ends, which lost 6 bases and 4 bases, there was a span of 10 bases. The CDR3 loop is CASSSGGNQPQHF. The CDR3 DNA sequence: TGTGCCAGCAGCTCCGGGGGGAATCAGCCCCAGCATTTT.

Only a few counts were recorded for this clone. The gene calls are TRBV28 and TRBJ2-7; 9 nucleotides agree with TRBD1. V dropped 2 bases and J dropped 9; count of bases not matched to a gene: 17. Germline V lookup: CDR1 MDHEN, CDR2 SYDVKM. The CDR3 is made up of 17 amino acids. This chain's CDR3 is CASSLPPGTGMLVRQYF. In nucleotides, the CDR3 is TGTGCCAGCAGTTTACCCCCGGGGACAGGGATGTTGGTAAGGCAGTACTTC. The whole variable domain, remainder taken from reference TRBV28 and TRBJ2-7, is DVKVTQSSRYLVKRTGEKVFLECVQDMDHENMFWYRQDPGLGLRLIYFSYDVKMKEKGDIPEGYSVSREKKERFSLILESASTNQTSMYLCASSLPPGTGMLVRQYFGPGTRLTVT.

This clone was recorded a few times. The chain carries TRBV6-1 and TRBJ1-2; 8 positions match TRBD1. V lost 4 bases, J lost 2 bases, and 9 bases stayed unmatched. The CDR3 contains 16 residues. Germline V CDR1 and CDR2: MNHNS, SASEGT. The CDR3 nucleotides are TGTGCCAGCAGTGTAGGACAGGGATCAGGGAACTATGGCTACACCTTC. Translated: CASSVGQGSGNYGYTF.

The chain has TRBV29-1 and TRBJ1-5, with 7 bases lining up with TRBD1. Germline V gives CDR1 SQVTM, CDR2 ANQGSEA. V shed 7 bases, J shed 3 bases, and the junction held 9 bases outside the gene matches. The CDR3 has 14 amino acids. The CDR3 protein is CSAKNTGANQPQHF. For the CDR3, the DNA is TGCAGCGCTAAAAACACAGGGGCCAATCAGCCCCAGCATTTT.

The chain links TRBV27 to TRBJ1-2; 8 bases fit TRBD1. This CDR3 spans 13 amino acids. Germline CDR1 MNHEY, CDR2 SMNVEV (reference sequence). With V trimmed by 2 bases and J by 8 bases, 4 bases remained unmatched. For the CDR3, the DNA is TGTGCCAGCAGTTTAGGGGACAGGAGAGGCTACACCTTC. This codes for CASSLGDRRGYTF.

This clone was seen only once. The V and J genes are TRBV4-2 and TRBJ1-2; no clear D. Germline loops: CDR1 LGHNA, CDR2 YNFKEQ. Trimming left V 1 base short and J 3 bases short, with 15 bases between. This CDR3 spans 16 amino acids. The CDR3 protein is CASSQVRGRKDYGYTF. The CDR3 DNA follows: TGTGCCAGCAGCCAAGTGAGAGGTAGGAAGGACTATGGCTACACCTTC.